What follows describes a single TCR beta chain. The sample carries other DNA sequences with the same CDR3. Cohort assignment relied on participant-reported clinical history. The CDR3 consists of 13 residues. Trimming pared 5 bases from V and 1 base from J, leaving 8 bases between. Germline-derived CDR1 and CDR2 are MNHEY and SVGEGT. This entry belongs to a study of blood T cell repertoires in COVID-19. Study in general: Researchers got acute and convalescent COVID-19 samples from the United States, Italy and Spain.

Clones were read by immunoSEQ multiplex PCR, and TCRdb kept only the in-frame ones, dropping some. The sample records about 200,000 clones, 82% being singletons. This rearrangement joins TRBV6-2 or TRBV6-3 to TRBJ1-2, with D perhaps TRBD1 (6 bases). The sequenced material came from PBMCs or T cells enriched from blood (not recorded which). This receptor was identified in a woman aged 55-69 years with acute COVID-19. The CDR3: CASSQDSNYGYTF. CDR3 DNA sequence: TGTGCCAGCAGTCAGGACAGTAACTATGGCTACACCTTC.